This T cell receptor (beta chain) comes out of a study of blood T cell repertoires in COVID-19. Study details: Whether acute or convalescent, the COVID-19 samples came from the United States, Italy and Spain. PBMCs, B-cell-depleted T cells, or T cells provided the cDNA or gDNA that made up the material.

Under the authors' procedure: It was from reference gene primer amplification that nucleated cell counts were estimated. Libraries were prepared by immunoSEQ multiplex PCR; TCRdb keeps only in-frame clonotypes and omits some of them. That table gives V, J and clone size, and the DNA gave D and trimming. Among over 75,000 clones listed, 78% were seen once. Trimming removed 6 bases from V and 6 bases from J, with 14 bases in between. The CDR3 sequence is 13 residues long. Per germline, CDR1 SNHLY and CDR2 FYNNEI. V is TRBV2 and J is TRBJ1-1, with D possibly matching TRBD1 (6 bases). The sequencing input was peripheral blood. The receptor comes from a human donor in a cohort sampled during active COVID-19. This chain's CDR3 is CASRGAPRAEAFF. The CDR3 region has the DNA TGTGCCAGCAGGGGGGCGCCTAGGGCTGAAGCTTTCTTT.